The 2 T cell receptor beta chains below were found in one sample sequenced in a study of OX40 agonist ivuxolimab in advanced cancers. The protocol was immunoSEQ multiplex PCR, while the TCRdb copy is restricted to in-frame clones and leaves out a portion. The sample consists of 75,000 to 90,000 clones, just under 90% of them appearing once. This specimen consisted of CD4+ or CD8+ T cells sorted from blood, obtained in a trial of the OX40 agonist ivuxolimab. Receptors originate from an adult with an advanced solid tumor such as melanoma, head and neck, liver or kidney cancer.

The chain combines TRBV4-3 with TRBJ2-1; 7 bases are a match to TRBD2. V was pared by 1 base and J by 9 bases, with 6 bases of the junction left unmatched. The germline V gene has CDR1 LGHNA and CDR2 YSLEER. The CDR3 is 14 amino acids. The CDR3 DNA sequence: TGCGCCAGCAGCCAAGTTGGGGGAGGGAGTGAGCAGTTCTTC. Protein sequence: CASSQVGGGSEQFF.

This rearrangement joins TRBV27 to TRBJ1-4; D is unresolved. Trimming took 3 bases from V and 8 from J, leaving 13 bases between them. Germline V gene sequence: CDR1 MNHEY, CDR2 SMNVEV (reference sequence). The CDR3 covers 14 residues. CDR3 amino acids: CASSFGPPFEKLFF. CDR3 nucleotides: TGTGCCAGCAGTTTCGGGCCTCCTTTCGAAAAACTGTTTTTT.